Listed here are 4 T cell receptor beta chains from one sample, sequenced in a study of T-cell memory formation after mild COVID-19 (dated by TCRdb to about 2021). The library was made by 5' RACE. Sequencer: Illumina NovaSeq 6000. TCRdb reanalyzed the raw reads on its own, using fastp at Q25 for trimming and MiXCR for clone calling, and kept in-frame beta chains. All rows with the same CDR3 protein become a single entry with the most common DNA and genes. This sample gives 110,000 to 150,000 distinct CDR3 sequences in total; 13% to 15% of them show up just once. Of the sample, about 26% falls within the top ten clones. Sequenced: PBMCs or a T cell subset sorted from them (not recorded which). The receptor set was obtained from an adult woman who had mild COVID-19 (a few samples of this study predate the infection). The sample titles of this study are shuffled in the database, so cell type and time point are left out; the donor was told from shared clones.

This clonotype came up a few times. The CDR3, as DNA: TGTGCCAGCAGTGATGTGGGGGCAGGGGCCAACGTCCTGACTTTC. Translated, it gives CASSDVGAGANVLTF. This chain uses TRBV2 with TRBJ2-6, with D tentatively TRBD1 (6 bases). From germline, CDR1 is SNHLY and CDR2 FYNNEI. CDR3 length: 15 amino acids. V lost 3 bases, J lost 4 bases, and 10 bases lay in between.

The table lists this clonotype with a few counts. The chain couples TRBV7-6 to TRBJ2-3, with D tentatively TRBD2 (5 bases). Trimming removed 0 bases at V and 0 bases at J, with 10 bases between. The length of the CDR3 is 16 residues. Germline-derived CDR1 and CDR2 are SGHVS and FNYEAQ. The CDR3 DNA sequence: TGTGCCAGCAGCTTAGCGACGGGAACTAGCACAGATACGCAGTATTTT. Protein product: CASSLATGTSTDTQYF. Drawing the rest from reference TRBV7-6 and TRBJ2-3, the complete variable domain is GAGVSQSPRYKVTKRGQDVALRCDPISGHVSLYWYRQALGQGPEFLTYFNYEAQQDKSGLPNDRFSAERPEGSISTLTIQRTEQRDSAMYRCASSLATGTSTDTQYFGPGTRLTVL.

This clonotype was seen a handful of times. V and J are TRBV20-1 and TRBJ2-3; 14 bases match TRBD2. This CDR3 spans 17 amino acids. Losses at the gene ends were 5 bases for V and 1 base for J; bases not matched to a gene: 8. Germline assignment: CDR1 DFQATT and CDR2 SNEGSKA (reference sequence). Written as DNA, the CDR3 is TGCAGTGCTTCCGGACTAGCGGGGGGCCGAGGCACAGATACGCAGTATTTT. Protein sequence: CSASGLAGGRGTDTQYF.

This clonotype was detected only a few times. One end of the junction fails to match germline, which may point to a read error. The chain combines TRBV9 with TRBJ1-1; a weak D match, TRBD1 (6 bases). CDR1 is SGDLS and CDR2 is YYNGEE in the germline V gene. The CDR3 has 12 residues. CDR3 sequence reads: CASSVGGGHPYF. For the CDR3, the DNA is TGTGCCAGCAGCGTAGGAGGGGGACACCCTTACTTT.